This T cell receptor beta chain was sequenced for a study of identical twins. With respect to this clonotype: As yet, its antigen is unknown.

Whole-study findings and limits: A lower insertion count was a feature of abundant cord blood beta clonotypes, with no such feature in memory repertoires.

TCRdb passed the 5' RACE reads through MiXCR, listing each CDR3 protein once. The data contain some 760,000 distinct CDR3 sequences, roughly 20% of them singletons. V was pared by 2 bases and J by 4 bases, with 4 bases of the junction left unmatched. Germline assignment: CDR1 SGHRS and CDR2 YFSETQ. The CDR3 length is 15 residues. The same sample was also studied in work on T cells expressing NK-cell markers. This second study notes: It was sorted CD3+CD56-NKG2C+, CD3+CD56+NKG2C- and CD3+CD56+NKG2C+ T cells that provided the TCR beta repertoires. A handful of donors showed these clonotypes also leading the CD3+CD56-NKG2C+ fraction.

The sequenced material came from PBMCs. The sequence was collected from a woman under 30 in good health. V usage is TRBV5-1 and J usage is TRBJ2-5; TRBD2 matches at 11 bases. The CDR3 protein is CASSFAGTSGETQYF. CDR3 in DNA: TGCGCCAGCAGCTTCGCCGGGACTAGCGGAGAGACCCAGTACTTC.